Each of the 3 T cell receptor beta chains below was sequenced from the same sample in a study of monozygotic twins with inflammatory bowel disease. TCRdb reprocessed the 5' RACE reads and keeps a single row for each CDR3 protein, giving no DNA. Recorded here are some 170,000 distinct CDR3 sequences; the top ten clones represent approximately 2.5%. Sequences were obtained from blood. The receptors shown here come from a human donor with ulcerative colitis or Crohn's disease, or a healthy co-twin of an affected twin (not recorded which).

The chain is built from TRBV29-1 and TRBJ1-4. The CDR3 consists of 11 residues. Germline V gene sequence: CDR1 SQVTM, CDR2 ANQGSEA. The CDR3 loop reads CSVALKEKLFF.

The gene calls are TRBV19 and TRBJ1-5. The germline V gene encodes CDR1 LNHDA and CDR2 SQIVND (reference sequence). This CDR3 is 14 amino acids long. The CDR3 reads CASSGTVQGQPQHF.

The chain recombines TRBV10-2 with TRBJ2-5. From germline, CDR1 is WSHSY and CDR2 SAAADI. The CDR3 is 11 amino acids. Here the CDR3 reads CASISAETQYF.